The 17 T cell receptor beta chains reported below all come from one sample, sequenced in a study of T cells in Graves' hyperthyroidism and ophthalmopathy (dated by TCRdb to about 2019). Receptor libraries were prepared by multiplex PCR. The instrument given in TCRdb is Illumina HiSeq 2000. TCR beta CDR3 regions were amplified from RNA transcripts. The first round of RT-PCR for the TCR CDR3 was performed with the HTBI primer set and the Qiagen OneStep RT-PCR kit. TCRdb took the public reads, trimmed them with fastp at Q25, ran MiXCR for clone calling and kept in-frame beta chains. When rows share a CDR3 protein, they turn into one entry using the most common DNA and genes. This sample gives fewer than 300,000 distinct CDR3 sequences in total; approximately 26% of them show up just once. The ten largest make up more than 25% of the sample. The sample was blood. The receptors here all came from a middle-aged man with Graves' hyperthyroidism that later progressed to Graves' ophthalmopathy.

In its sample, this clonotype was seen many times. The chain carries TRBV6-2 or TRBV6-3 and TRBJ1-1; D gene uncertain. The CDR3 runs to 13 residues. Looked up from germline, CDR1 is MNHEY and CDR2 is SVGEGT. Trimming stripped 4 bases from V and 2 bases from J, with 8 bases between. The CDR3 sequence is CASSSLRNTEAFF. In nucleotides, the CDR3 is TGTGCCAGCAGTTCACTCCGTAACACTGAAGCTTTCTTT.

At least ten counts were recorded for this clonotype. V is TRBV20-1 and J is TRBJ2-7, with 7 bases lining up with TRBD1. V lost 2 bases, J lost 0 bases, and 1 base stayed unmatched. Per the germline V gene, CDR1 is DFQATT and CDR2 is SNEGSKA (reference sequence). The CDR3 extends over 13 amino acids. Written as DNA, the CDR3 is TGCAGTGCTAGAAACAGGGGCTCCTACGAGCAGTACTTC. This gives the protein CSARNRGSYEQYF.

The CDR3 protein is CASSLGFGRQPQHF. CDR3 bases: TGTGCCAGCAGTTTAGGTTTCGGTCGGCAGCCCCAGCATTTT. The chain recombines TRBV28 with TRBJ1-5; D is ambiguous. Trimming removed 2 bases from V and 7 bases from J, with 12 bases in between. Germline V gene data show CDR1 as MDHEN and CDR2 as SYDVKM. The CDR3 loop spans 14 amino acids.

There are a few counts of this clonotype. This chain joins TRBV12-3 or TRBV12-4 and TRBJ1-1, with 7 bases identical to TRBD1. The V gene end was trimmed by 6 bases and the J gene end by 0 bases; junction bases not matched to a gene: 10. CDR3 length equals 16 residues. This chain's CDR3 is CASRPRGPLMNTEAFF. The CDR3 DNA follows: TGTGCCAGCAGACCAAGGGGGCCCCTCATGAACACTGAAGCTTTCTTT.

This clonotype occurred many times. The J gene is TRBJ2-5, the V gene TRBV12-3 or TRBV12-4, with 7 bases that match TRBD2. V gave up 4 bases and J gave up 3 bases; unmatched junction bases: 8. The length of the CDR3 is 15 residues. The CDR3 sequence is CASSSRPSGKETQYF. The CDR3 DNA is TGTGCCAGCAGTTCTCGTCCTAGCGGAAAAGAGACCCAGTACTTC.

Many counts were recorded for this clonotype. The chain employs TRBV6-1 and TRBJ2-7; D is undetermined. V lost 6 bases and J lost 9, with 12 bases in between. This CDR3 has 11 residues. The V gene's germline CDR1 is MNHNS and CDR2 SASEGT. The CDR3 spells CASRDVFRQYF. In nucleotides, the CDR3 is TGTGCCAGCAGAGATGTATTTCGGCAGTACTTC.

The sample holds a few counts of this clonotype. This chain uses TRBV11-2 with TRBJ2-7; D is perhaps TRBD1 or TRBD2 (7 bases each). Trimming shortened V by 5 bases and J by 2 bases, and 16 bases separated the two germline ends. CDR1 SGHAT and CDR2 FQNNGV come from the germline V gene. The CDR3 extends over 15 amino acids. The chain's CDR3 is CASSLTQGGTYEQYF. DNA of the CDR3: TGTGCCAGCAGCCTCACCCAGGGGGGGACCTACGAGCAGTACTTC.

This clonotype was found many times. This chain links TRBV6-1 with TRBJ1-3; D uncertain. The germline V gene has CDR1 MNHNS and CDR2 SASEGT. The ends were cut back, 5 bases at V and 2 bases at J, with 13 bases in the middle. This CDR3 is built from 15 residues. The CDR3 spells CASSPISGAGNTIYF. CDR3 coding DNA: TGTGCCAGCAGTCCCATATCCGGGGCTGGAAACACCATATATTTT.

This clonotype appeared a few times. The gene calls are TRBV19 and TRBJ1-1; no reliable D call. There are 13 residues in the CDR3. The germline CDR1 and CDR2 sequences are LNHDA and SQIVND (reference sequence). Trimming took off 2 bases at V and 1 base at J, with 5 bases between the two ends. CDR3 residues: CASSIMGNTEAFF. In DNA form, the CDR3 reads TGTGCCAGTAGTATAATGGGGAACACTGAAGCTTTCTTT.

The chain joins TRBV28 to TRBJ1-1, with unresolved D. CDR3 length equals 11 residues. Germline lookup yields CDR1 MDHEN and CDR2 SYDVKM. Trimming cost V 4 bases and J 8 bases, with 8 bases left between them. CDR3 nucleotide sequence: TGTGCCAGCAGTTCTCGCAGGGAAGCTTTCTTT. Protein product: CASSSRREAFF. The full variable domain, with the rest looked up from reference TRBV28 and TRBJ1-1, is DVKVTQSSRYLVKRTGEKVFLECVQDMDHENMFWYRQDPGLGLRLIYFSYDVKMKEKGDIPEGYSVSREKKERFSLILESASTNQTSMYLCASSSRREAFFGQGTRLTVV.

This clonotype was observed at least ten times. CDR3 DNA sequence: TGCGCCAGCAGCGCACAGGGGGCCCAAGAGACCCAGTACTTC. Protein sequence: CASSAQGAQETQYF. The chain carries TRBV5-1 and TRBJ2-5, with 9 bases identical to TRBD1. V trimming: 4 bases; J trimming: 1 base; junction bases outside the gene matches: 2. The germline V gene encodes CDR1 SGHRS and CDR2 YFSETQ. This CDR3 is 14 amino acids long.

This clonotype was picked up a small number of times. V gene TRBV3-1 combines with J gene TRBJ2-7, with TRBD2 as a possible D gene (6 bases). This CDR3 spans 15 amino acids. The V end lost 4 bases, the J end lost 3 bases, and 16 bases lay between the germline ends. Germline V lookup: CDR1 LGHDT, CDR2 YNNKEL (reference sequence). DNA for the CDR3: TGTGCCAGCAGCCTAACCGCGGGACGCAGCTACGAGCAGTACTTC. Its protein is CASSLTAGRSYEQYF.

V is TRBV6-1 and J is TRBJ2-5; D remains unclear. This CDR3 comprises 13 residues. CDR1 and CDR2 from the germline V gene are MNHNS and SASEGT. V lost 7 bases and J 2 bases, leaving 11 bases between the germline ends. CDR3 sequence (DNA): TGTGCCAGCAAGGGTAGTGTACAAGAGACCCAGTACTTC. It yields the protein CASKGSVQETQYF.

This clonotype was seen repeatedly, ten times or more. V gene TRBV30 combines with J gene TRBJ1-3; D not resolved. V dropped 0 bases and J dropped 8 bases, with 8 bases sitting between them. This CDR3 has 12 amino acids. Looked up from germline, CDR1 is GTSNPN and CDR2 is SVGIG (reference sequence). In DNA, the CDR3 is TGTGCCTGGAGTGTAAACGGATACACCATATATTTT. Amino acid sequence: CAWSVNGYTIYF.

The chain employs TRBV12-3 or TRBV12-4 and TRBJ2-5; 7 positions match TRBD2. V shed 5 bases and J 7 bases; nucleotides not matched to a gene: 10. The CDR3 has 14 residues. The CDR3 loop reads CASSTLAGDPTQYF. DNA for the CDR3: TGTGCCAGCAGTACTCTGGCGGGAGACCCGACCCAGTACTTC.

This clonotype was picked up many times. V gene TRBV6-2 or TRBV6-3 combines with J gene TRBJ2-7, with 7 bases fitting TRBD2. Per the germline V gene, CDR1 is MNHEY and CDR2 is SVGEGT. Trimming removed 8 bases from V and 1 base from J; junction bases left unmatched: 17. The CDR3 is 17 amino acids. The CDR3 reads CASSPNPGLPMSYEQYF. The CDR3 DNA reads TGTGCCAGCTCACCCAACCCGGGACTACCAATGTCCTACGAGCAGTACTTC.

At least ten counts were recorded for this clonotype. The V gene is TRBV28, the J gene TRBJ2-6, with no clear D. This CDR3 has 16 amino acids. Trimming pared 2 bases from V and 0 bases from J, leaving 8 bases between. In germline, CDR1 is MDHEN, CDR2 SYDVKM. CDR3 DNA sequence: TGTGCCAGCAGTTTAACCCACTTCTCTGGGGCCAACGTCCTGACTTTC. Translated: CASSLTHFSGANVLTF.